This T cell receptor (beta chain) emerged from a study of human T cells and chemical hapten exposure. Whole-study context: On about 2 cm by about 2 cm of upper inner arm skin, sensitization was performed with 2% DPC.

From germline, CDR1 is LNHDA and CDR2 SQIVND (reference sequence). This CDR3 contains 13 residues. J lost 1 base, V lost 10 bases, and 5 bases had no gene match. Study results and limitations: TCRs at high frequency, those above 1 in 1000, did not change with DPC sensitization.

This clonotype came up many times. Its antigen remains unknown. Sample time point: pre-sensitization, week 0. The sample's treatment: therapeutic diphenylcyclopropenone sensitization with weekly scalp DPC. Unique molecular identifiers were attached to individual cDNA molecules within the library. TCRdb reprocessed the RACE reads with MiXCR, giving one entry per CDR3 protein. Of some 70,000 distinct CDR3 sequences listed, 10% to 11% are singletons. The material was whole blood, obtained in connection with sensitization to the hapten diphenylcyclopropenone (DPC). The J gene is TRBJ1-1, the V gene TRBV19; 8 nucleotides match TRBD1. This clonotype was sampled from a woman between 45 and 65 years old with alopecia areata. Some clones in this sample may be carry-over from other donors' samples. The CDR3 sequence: CATGDRRNTEAFF. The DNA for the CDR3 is TGTGCCACCGGGGACAGGAGGAACACTGAAGCTTTCTTT. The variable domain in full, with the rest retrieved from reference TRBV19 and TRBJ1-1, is DGGITQSPKYLFRKEGQNVTLSCEQNLNHDAMYWYRQDPGQGLRLIYYSQIVNDFQKGDIAEGYSVSREKKESFPLTVTSAQKNPTAFYLCATGDRRNTEAFFGQGTRLTVV.